This TCR beta chain was profiled in a study of beta chain features in type 1 diabetes. Study-wide points: Patients' naive, central memory and regulatory TCRB repertoires appeared more alike than those of healthy donors.

Isolated RNA was reverse transcribed in full, so expressed TCRB transcripts were sequenced. Naive, central memory and regulatory T cell samples yielded about 4 million reads on average. Here immunoSEQ multiplex PCR was the method, and the copy in TCRdb shows in-frame clones only, minus some. The sample consists of 200,000 to 300,000 clones, about 25% of them appearing once. This clone was picked up a small number of times. Its target is not known. Germline loops: CDR1 SQVTM, CDR2 ANQGSEA. The V gene end was trimmed by 0 bases and the J gene end by 3 bases; junction bases not matched to a gene: 5. The CDR3 totals 15 residues.

Sequencing used central memory CD4+ T cells from blood. The clonotype comes from a man aged 30 to 45 in good health. This chain connects TRBV29-1 to TRBJ2-3; 8 bases fit TRBD2. Here the CDR3 DNA reads TGCAGCGTTGAAGATTTGACTAGCGTAACAGATACGCAGTATTTT. Translating gives CSVEDLTSVTDTQYF.